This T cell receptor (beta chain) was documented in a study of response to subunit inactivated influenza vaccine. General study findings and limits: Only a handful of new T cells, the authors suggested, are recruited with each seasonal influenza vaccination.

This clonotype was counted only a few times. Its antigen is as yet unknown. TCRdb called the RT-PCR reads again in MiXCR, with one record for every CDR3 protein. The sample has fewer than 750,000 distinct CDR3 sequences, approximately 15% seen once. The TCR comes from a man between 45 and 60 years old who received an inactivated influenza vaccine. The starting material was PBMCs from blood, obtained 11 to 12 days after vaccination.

The CDR3 nucleotides are TGCAGCGCCTTGAATAACGAGCAGTACTTC. Translation: CSALNNEQYF. The chain links TRBV20-1 to TRBJ2-7; D gene uncertain. Germline CDR1 DFQATT, CDR2 SNEGSKA (reference sequence). The CDR3 has 10 amino acids.